The rows below give T cell receptor beta chains drawn from one sample of a study of human T cells and chemical hapten exposure. TCRdb called the RACE reads again in MiXCR, with one record for every CDR3 protein. The data hold about 190,000 distinct CDR3 sequences, with under 30% observed a single time. Sequencing used whole blood, obtained in connection with sensitization to the hapten diphenylcyclopropenone (DPC). The receptors here all came from a woman aged 40 to 55 with alopecia areata. Some clones in this sample may be carry-over from other donors' samples. Each CDR3 is given with its conserved first and last residue.

J gene: TRBJ2-2
V gene: TRBV25-1
CDR3 protein: CASSELGGEGTGELFF

J gene: TRBJ2-7
V gene: TRBV28
CDR3 protein: CASSPRTSTYEQYF

J gene: TRBJ2-1
V gene: TRBV5-1
CDR3 protein: CASSPSLGTSGNEQFF

J gene: TRBJ2-7
V gene: TRBV5-5
CDR3 protein: CASSLGVSSWEQYF

J gene: TRBJ2-7
V gene: TRBV6-5
CDR3 protein: CASSRVRGPYEQYF

J gene: TRBJ2-3
V gene: TRBV20-1
CDR3 protein: CSAVGGSRTDTQYF

J gene: TRBJ2-5
V gene: TRBV7-8
CDR3 protein: CASSAQYTGGARIETQYF

J gene: TRBJ2-1
V gene: TRBV12-3/TRBV12-4
CDR3 protein: CASSFDRGQFF

J gene: TRBJ2-7
V gene: TRBV20-1
CDR3 protein: CSAGTAGGPYEQYF

J gene: TRBJ2-7
V gene: TRBV20-1
CDR3 protein: CSAREREPYEQYF

J gene: TRBJ2-7
V gene: TRBV11-2
CDR3 protein: CASSLGWGRASEQYF

J gene: TRBJ2-1
V gene: TRBV4-3
CDR3 protein: CASSQEEGRVNEQFF

J gene: TRBJ2-3
V gene: TRBV7-2
CDR3 protein: CASSAGTGSTDTQYF

J gene: TRBJ1-4
V gene: TRBV15
CDR3 protein: CATSRDRGAEKLFF

J gene: TRBJ2-7
V gene: TRBV28
CDR3 protein: CASSPPGQGASYEQYF

J gene: TRBJ1-3
V gene: TRBV6-5
CDR3 protein: CASTRGTGNTIYF

J gene: TRBJ2-1
V gene: TRBV24-1
CDR3 protein: CATSGGTSTNEQFF

J gene: TRBJ2-6
V gene: TRBV29-1
CDR3 protein: CSVDTGFGANVLTF

J gene: TRBJ1-5
V gene: TRBV6-2/TRBV6-3
CDR3 protein: CASSYSLQQSNQPQHF

J gene: TRBJ2-3
V gene: TRBV20-1
CDR3 protein: CSARAPGGSGRAASTDTQYF

J gene: TRBJ2-1
V gene: TRBV5-1
CDR3 protein: CASRASGLAGVNEQFF

J gene: TRBJ1-1
V gene: TRBV7-9
CDR3 protein: CASSFPMGGTEAFF

J gene: TRBJ2-7
V gene: TRBV28
CDR3 protein: CASSLPGTGGNEQYF

J gene: TRBJ2-3
V gene: TRBV20-1
CDR3 protein: CSARTPRDRGSDTQYF

J gene: TRBJ2-3
V gene: TRBV20-1
CDR3 protein: CSAGVGTQYF

J gene: TRBJ1-6
V gene: TRBV3-1
CDR3 protein: CASSQAGGDSPLHF

J gene: TRBJ2-7
V gene: TRBV4-2
CDR3 protein: CASSQDIQGRGEQYF

J gene: TRBJ1-3
V gene: TRBV28
CDR3 protein: CASSLSQDSGNTIYF

J gene: TRBJ2-2
V gene: TRBV9
CDR3 protein: CASSASLPGELFF

J gene: TRBJ2-7
V gene: TRBV20-1
CDR3 protein: CSARMGGRASEQYF

J gene: TRBJ2-2
V gene: TRBV4-2
CDR3 protein: CASSHAMGSDTGELFF